The 28 T cell receptor beta chains reported below all come from one sample, sequenced in a study of identical twins. TCRdb analysed the 5' RACE reads with MiXCR anew, one entry per CDR3 protein. The sample records more than 1.5 million distinct CDR3 sequences, under 35% being singletons. The sample taken for sequencing was cord blood. The source is a newborn girl in good health.

As to this clonotype: Since a much larger clone is just one base distant, this may be a read error. The genes are TRBV2 and TRBJ2-1; D might be TRBD2 (5 bases). CDR3 size: 13 residues. In germline, CDR1 is SNHLY, CDR2 FYNNEI. For the CDR3, the DNA is TGTGCCGGCAGTAGCGCGACCTACAATGAGCAGTTCTTC. Translation: CAGSSATYNEQFF.

This clonotype was found a few times. This sequence joins TRBV2 and TRBJ2-1; 8 positions match TRBD1. CDR1 and CDR2 (germline): SNHLY, FYNNEI. There are 12 residues in the CDR3. J was trimmed by 9 bases and V by 7 bases; bases with no gene match: 5. The CDR3 DNA is TGTGCCAGCAATCCAGGGGGCACTGAGCAGTTCTTC. The encoded protein is CASNPGGTEQFF.

This chain connects TRBV4-2 to TRBJ1-3, with TRBD1 as a possible D gene (6 bases). The CDR3 length is 16 residues. V gave up 0 bases and J gave up 0 bases, with 9 bases separating them. Germline V lookup: CDR1 LGHNA, CDR2 YNFKEQ. This CDR3 is CASSQDGGSSGNTIYF. Written as DNA, the CDR3 is TGTGCCAGCAGCCAAGATGGGGGCTCCTCTGGAAACACCATATATTTT.

This clonotype was detected only a few times. Here the CDR3 reads CASSLDRDIQYF. The CDR3 bases are TGTGCCAGCAGCTTAGACAGGGACATTCAGTACTTC. The chain carries TRBV7-2 and TRBJ2-4; tentative D call: TRBD1 (6 bases). CDR1 is SGHTA, CDR2 FQGNSA, per germline. The CDR3 runs to 12 residues. The V end lost 1 base, the J end lost 8 bases, and 6 bases lay between the germline ends.

The chain joins TRBV20-1 to TRBJ2-7; 9 nucleotides line up with TRBD2. J lost 4 bases, V lost 0 bases, and 7 bases had no gene match. The CDR3 totals 15 residues. Germline assignment: CDR1 DFQATT and CDR2 SNEGSKA (reference sequence). CDR3 amino acids: CSARDPASGMYEQYF. For the CDR3, the DNA is TGCAGTGCTAGAGATCCGGCTAGCGGGATGTACGAGCAGTACTTC.

This clonotype was counted a single time. The chain links TRBV28 to TRBJ2-3, with TRBD2 matching over 8 bases. The V segment lost 3 bases and the J segment 14 bases; nucleotides outside the gene matches: 22. The CDR3 sequence is 17 residues long. Germline V gene sequence: CDR1 MDHEN, CDR2 SYDVKM. CDR3 sequence reads: CASSFAGTRARNTRAYF. CDR3 nucleotide sequence: TGTGCCAGCAGTTTTGCCGGGACTAGAGCGCGAAACACCAGGGCGTATTTT. The variable domain in full, with the rest retrieved from reference TRBV28 and TRBJ2-3, is DVKVTQSSRYLVKRTGEKVFLECVQDMDHENMFWYRQDPGLGLRLIYFSYDVKMKEKGDIPEGYSVSREKKERFSLILESASTNQTSMYLCASSFAGTRARNTRAYFGPGTRLTVL.

The chain links TRBV7-6 to TRBJ2-1; the D gene is possibly TRBD2 (7 bases). The germline V and J ends were trimmed by 3 bases and 0 bases, with 15 bases remaining between them. This CDR3 is 17 amino acids long. The V gene's germline CDR1 is SGHVS and CDR2 FNYEAQ. The CDR3 DNA reads as TGTGCCAGCAGCTTCGGCCGCGGGGGCCGCTCCTACAATGAGCAGTTCTTC. Translation: CASSFGRGGRSYNEQFF.

This clonotype has more than one count but fewer than ten. This chain joins TRBV6-4 and TRBJ2-3; 7 bases align to TRBD1. Germline loops: CDR1 MRHNA, CDR2 SNTAGT. This CDR3 contains 15 residues. Germline trimming cut 6 bases from V and 3 bases from J; bases unmatched to any gene: 9. CDR3 DNA sequence: TGTGCCAGCAGACCCCGGGACAGAGTTACAGATACGCAGTATTTT. It encodes CASRPRDRVTDTQYF.

This clonotype was observed a few times. This chain uses TRBV5-1 with TRBJ2-3; a weak D match, TRBD2 (6 bases). Germline V lookup: CDR1 SGHRS, CDR2 YFSETQ. Deletions cut 3 bases from V and 4 bases from J, with 15 bases between. The CDR3 contains 15 residues. The CDR3 loop reads CASSSTGVAPDTQYF. CDR3 in DNA: TGCGCCAGCAGCTCTACGGGGGTAGCGCCAGATACGCAGTATTTT.

The rearrangement uses TRBV20-1 and TRBJ2-4; D may be TRBD2 (6 bases). CDR3 length: 18 amino acids. V was clipped by 5 bases and J by 0 bases, with 23 bases between them. Germline assignment: CDR1 DFQATT and CDR2 SNEGSKA (reference sequence). Here the CDR3 DNA reads TGCAGTGCTGTACGGGGGTCCTTTCCCACCCTAGCCAAAAACATTCAGTACTTC. It specifies CSAVRGSFPTLAKNIQYF.

The CDR3 protein is CASSQDAPGLVQETQFF. DNA of the CDR3: TGTGCCAGCAGCCAAGACGCGCCGGGACTAGTACAAGAGACCCAGTTCTTC. V and J are TRBV3-1 and TRBJ2-1; 8 nucleotides line up with TRBD2. This CDR3 comprises 17 residues. After removal of 0 bases from V and 13 bases from J, the junction contained 17 bases not matched to a gene. Looked up from germline, CDR1 is LGHDT and CDR2 is YNNKEL (reference sequence).

This clonotype was counted a few times. The chain links TRBV7-2 to TRBJ2-1; 8 nucleotides agree with TRBD2. The CDR3 has 13 residues. Trimming at V came to 6 bases and at J to 13 bases, leaving 11 bases not matched to a gene. CDR1 is SGHTA and CDR2 is FQGNSA in the germline V gene. The chain's CDR3 is CASSTGTRLFQFF. CDR3 sequence (DNA): TGTGCCAGCAGTACCGGGACTAGGCTTTTCCAGTTCTTC.

This chain connects TRBV7-9 to TRBJ2-5; the match to TRBD2 covers 8 bases. Germline CDR1 reads SEHNR; CDR2 reads FQNEAQ (reference sequence). The CDR3 loop spans 14 amino acids. With V trimmed by 8 bases and J by 11 bases, 16 bases remained unmatched. The CDR3 protein is CASSMTVLAEEQYF. CDR3 sequence (DNA): TGTGCCAGCTCTATGACTGTACTAGCGGAAGAGCAGTACTTC.

This clonotype was counted between two and nine times. V usage is TRBV11-2 and J usage is TRBJ2-7, with D perhaps TRBD1 or TRBD2 (5 bases each). This CDR3 region has 19 residues. Germline values: CDR1 SGHAT, CDR2 FQNNGV. The germline V and J ends were trimmed by 0 bases and 0 bases, with 21 bases remaining between them. The CDR3 region has the DNA TGTGCCAGCAGCTTAGATCGGGGCGCAACACCATTTCTCTCCTACGAGCAGTACTTC. Its translation: CASSLDRGATPFLSYEQYF.

This clonotype was detected once. The V and J genes are TRBV18 and TRBJ1-2, with D hard to call. Germline values: CDR1 KGHSH, CDR2 LQKENI. The CDR3 is made up of 14 amino acids. V shed 1 base and J shed 4 bases, with 10 bases lying between them. CDR3 nucleotide sequence: TGTGCCAGCTCACCACGATCGGATGGCTATGGCTACACCTTC. It codes for CASSPRSDGYGYTF.

This clonotype was seen more than once but under ten times. The chain employs TRBV6-6 and TRBJ1-1; 9 nucleotides agree with TRBD1. The CDR3 has 16 residues. The V and J ends lost 5 bases and 1 base, in that order; junction bases with no gene match: 8. CDR1 and CDR2 from the germline V gene are MNHNY and SVGAGI (reference sequence). The CDR3 coding sequence is TGTGCCAGCAGTCGCGCGGACAGGGGTGCGAACACTGAAGCTTTCTTT. Residues: CASSRADRGANTEAFF.

This clonotype was seen many times. This chain links TRBV2 with TRBJ2-3; a possible D gene is TRBD1 (6 bases). CDR3 length: 15 residues. Trimming stripped 1 base from V and 0 bases from J, with 8 bases between. Germline-derived CDR1 and CDR2 are SNHLY and FYNNEI. Here the CDR3 reads CASSEGTASTDTQYF. Written as DNA, the CDR3 is TGTGCCAGCAGTGAAGGGACAGCTAGCACAGATACGCAGTATTTT.

J is TRBJ1-2 and V is TRBV13; 7 bases are a match to TRBD1. The CDR3 runs to 13 residues. V lost 5 bases, J lost 8 bases, and 8 bases stayed unmatched. The germline V gene has CDR1 PRHDT and CDR2 FYEKMQ (reference sequence). Here the CDR3 DNA reads TGTGCCAGCAGCCCCGAGGACAGGCAAGGCTACACCTTC. Translated: CASSPEDRQGYTF.

This clonotype was recorded only once. The chain carries TRBV7-2 and TRBJ1-2, with 11 bases matching TRBD1. The junction had 11 bases not matched to a gene; V was cut back by 4 bases and J by 7 bases. Germline lookup yields CDR1 SGHTA and CDR2 FQGNSA. The CDR3 runs 16 residues. The CDR3 DNA reads as TGTGCCAGCAGCTCGCCGGCGAGGGACAGGGGGTTTGGCTACACCTTC. It translates to CASSSPARDRGFGYTF.

The chain uses TRBV27 and TRBJ2-5, with TRBD2 identical over 7 bases. CDR1 and CDR2 (germline): MNHEY, SMNVEV (reference sequence). The CDR3 has 14 residues. V lost 2 bases to trimming and J lost 4 bases; unmatched junction nucleotides: 4. As DNA, the CDR3 is TGTGCCAGCAGTTTAGCGGGAGTACTAGAGACCCAGTACTTC. It is translated as CASSLAGVLETQYF.

This sequence joins TRBV24-1 and TRBJ2-1, with D hard to call. Germline loops: CDR1 KGHDR, CDR2 SFDVKD. Trimming pared 6 bases from V and 5 bases from J, leaving 7 bases between. The CDR3 extends over 12 amino acids. CDR3 DNA sequence: TGTGCCACCAGTAACTTTCACAATGAGCAGTTCTTC. It encodes CATSNFHNEQFF.

CDR3: CASSPELHYGYTF. CDR3 nucleotide sequence: TGCGCCAGCAGCCCCGAGTTACACTATGGCTACACCTTC. The gene calls are TRBV4-1 and TRBJ1-2; D gene uncertain. CDR3 length: 13 amino acids. Germline values: CDR1 MGHRA, CDR2 YSYEKL. The V end was cut by 4 bases, the J end by 3 bases, with 9 bases between.

CDR3 nucleotide sequence: TGTGCCAGCAGAAATCGGACTACCTCCTACGAGCAGTACTTC. Amino acids: CASRNRTTSYEQYF. The chain links TRBV2 to TRBJ2-4, with D perhaps TRBD2 (6 bases). The J call may be incorrect, as the DNA end agrees better with TRBJ2-7. The CDR3 runs to 14 residues. Germline lookup yields CDR1 SNHLY and CDR2 FYNNEI.

This clonotype was recorded many times. This chain links TRBV4-2 with TRBJ2-1, with 9 bases fitting TRBD2. The J segment lost 1 base and the V segment lost 0 bases, leaving 4 bases of the junction unmatched. The CDR3 length is 17 residues. CDR1 is LGHNA and CDR2 is YNFKEQ in the germline V gene. CDR3 loop: CASSQEVAGVSYNEQFF. DNA for the CDR3: TGTGCCAGCAGCCAAGAGGTAGCGGGAGTGTCCTACAATGAGCAGTTCTTC.

The V and J genes are TRBV20-1 and TRBJ2-7; D is unresolved. The germline gives CDR1 DFQATT, CDR2 SNEGSKA (reference sequence). V lost 3 bases and J lost 1, with 10 bases in between. This CDR3 is 13 amino acids long. CDR3 protein: CSASHPRSYEQYF. The CDR3 DNA is TGCAGTGCTAGCCACCCCCGGTCCTACGAGCAGTACTTC.

This clonotype turned up a few times. The J gene is TRBJ2-5, the V gene TRBV4-2; D call uncertain. Trimming took off 4 bases at V and 3 bases at J, with 12 bases between the two ends. This CDR3 is 14 amino acids long. Per germline, CDR1 LGHNA and CDR2 YNFKEQ. DNA of the CDR3: TGTGCCAGCAGCCCCCTCTGGGTTAAAGAGACCCAGTACTTC. Translated, it gives CASSPLWVKETQYF.

The chain is built from TRBV12-3 or TRBV12-4 and TRBJ2-2, with 9 bases matching TRBD1. With 6 bases clipped from V and 6 bases from J, the junction kept 8 bases outside the gene matches. The CDR3 spans 15 residues. CDR3 sequence reads: CASSPGQGNAGELFF. Written as DNA, the CDR3 is TGTGCCAGCAGCCCGGGACAGGGAAATGCCGGGGAGCTGTTTTTT.

This chain links TRBV13 with TRBJ1-6; D gene uncertain. V was trimmed by 4 bases and J by 10 bases, leaving 11 bases between them. This CDR3 region has 13 residues. Germline CDR1 reads PRHDT; CDR2 reads FYEKMQ (reference sequence). CDR3 coding DNA: TGTGCCAGCAGCTCGTCTGGGGAATCACCCCTCCACTTT. It codes for CASSSSGESPLHF.